The 4 T cell receptor beta chains given below trace back to one sample, sequenced in a study of blood T cells in healthy people across ages. A second PCR, run for roughly 6 to 11 cycles, used a sample-barcoded 5' primer plus a J-beta primer mix. Via MiXCR, TCRdb re-called the 5' RACE reads, giving one row per CDR3 protein. Of some 760,000 distinct CDR3 sequences listed, 25% were seen once; the top ten hold more than 8%. This same sample was also taken into another study, of T cells of mothers and their children.

Sequencing was done on a sample of blood. These receptors came from a boy between 10 and 17 years old in good health.

The chain is built from TRBV6-2 or TRBV6-3 and TRBJ2-3; D is unresolved. From germline, CDR1 is MNHEY and CDR2 SVGEGT. The V end was cut by 6 bases, the J end by 0 bases, with 7 bases between. The length of the CDR3 is 13 residues. CDR3: CASREPSTDTQYF. CDR3 DNA: TGTGCCAGCAGGGAACCTAGCACAGATACGCAGTATTTT.

The DNA for the CDR3 is TGTGCCAGCGGGCCAGACAGGGGCTCCAATGAGCAGTTCTTC. The encoded protein is CASGPDRGSNEQFF. The chain links TRBV25-1 to TRBJ2-1, with 8 bases that match TRBD1. This CDR3 spans 14 amino acids. V trimming: 8 bases; J trimming: 6 bases; junction bases outside the gene matches: 9. Germline V CDR1 and CDR2: MGHDK, SYGVNS.

The gene calls are TRBV28 and TRBJ2-3; D is possibly TRBD2 (5 bases). Germline CDR1 reads MDHEN; CDR2 reads SYDVKM. V lost 3 bases and J lost 4, with 11 bases in between. The CDR3 length is 14 residues. CDR3 protein: CASSLGVGPDTQYF. The CDR3 DNA is TGTGCCAGCAGTTTGGGAGTTGGACCAGATACGCAGTATTTT.

This clonotype was seen more than once but under ten times. The rearrangement links TRBV4-3 to TRBJ2-5; 7 nucleotides match TRBD1. The DNA end lines up better with TRBJ2-1; the J call may be wrong. Per germline, CDR1 LGHNA and CDR2 YSLEER. This CDR3 is built from 14 residues. In DNA, the CDR3 is TGCGCCAGCAGCCAAGAGGGGACAGACAATGAGCAGTTCTTC. Protein product: CASSQEGTDNEQFF.